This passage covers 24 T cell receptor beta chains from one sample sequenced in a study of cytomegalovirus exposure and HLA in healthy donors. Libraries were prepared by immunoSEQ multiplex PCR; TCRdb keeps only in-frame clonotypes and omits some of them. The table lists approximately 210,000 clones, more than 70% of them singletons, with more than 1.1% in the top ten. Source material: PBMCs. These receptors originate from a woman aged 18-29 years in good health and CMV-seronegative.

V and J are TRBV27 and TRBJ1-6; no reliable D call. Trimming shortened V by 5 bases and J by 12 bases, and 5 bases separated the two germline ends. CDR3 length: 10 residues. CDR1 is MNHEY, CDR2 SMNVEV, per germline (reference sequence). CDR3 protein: CASSPQPLHF. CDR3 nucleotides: TGTGCCAGCAGTCCCCAACCCCTCCACTTT.

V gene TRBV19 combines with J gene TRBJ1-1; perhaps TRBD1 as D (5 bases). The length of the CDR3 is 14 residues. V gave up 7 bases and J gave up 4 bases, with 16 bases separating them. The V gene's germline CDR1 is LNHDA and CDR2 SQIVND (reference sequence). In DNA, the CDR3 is TGTGCCAGTACCGCCAGGGTGGGAGGCACTGAAGCTTTCTTT. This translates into CASTARVGGTEAFF.

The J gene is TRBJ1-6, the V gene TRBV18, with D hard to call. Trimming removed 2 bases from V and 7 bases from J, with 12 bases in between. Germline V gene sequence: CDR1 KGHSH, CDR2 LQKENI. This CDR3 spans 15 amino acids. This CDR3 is CASSPFPLPNSPLHF. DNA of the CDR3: TGTGCCAGCTCACCATTTCCTCTCCCCAATTCACCCCTCCACTTT.

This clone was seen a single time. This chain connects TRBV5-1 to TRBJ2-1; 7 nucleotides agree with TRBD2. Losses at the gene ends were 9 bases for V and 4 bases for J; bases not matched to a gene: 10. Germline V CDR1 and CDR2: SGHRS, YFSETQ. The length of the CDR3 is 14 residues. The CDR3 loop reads CATGAGPTYNEQFF. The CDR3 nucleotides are TGCGCCACCGGAGCGGGACCAACTTACAATGAGCAGTTCTTC.

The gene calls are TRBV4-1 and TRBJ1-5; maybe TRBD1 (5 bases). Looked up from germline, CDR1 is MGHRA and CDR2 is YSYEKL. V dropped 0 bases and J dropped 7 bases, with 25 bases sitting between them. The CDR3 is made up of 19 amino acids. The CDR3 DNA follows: TGCGCCAGCAGCCAAGATTTGTTTGGGTTTGTCAGGGATCAACAGCCCCAGCATTTT. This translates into CASSQDLFGFVRDQQPQHF.

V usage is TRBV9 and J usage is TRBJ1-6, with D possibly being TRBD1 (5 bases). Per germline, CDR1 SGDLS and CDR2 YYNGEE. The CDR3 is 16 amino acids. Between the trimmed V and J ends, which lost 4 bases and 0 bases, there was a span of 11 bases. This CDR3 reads CASSQGVSSYNSPLHF. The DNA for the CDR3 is TGTGCCAGCAGCCAAGGGGTGAGCTCCTATAATTCACCCCTCCACTTT.

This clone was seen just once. CDR3 sequence: CASIPAATYEQYF. As DNA, the CDR3 is TGTGCCAGCATCCCCGCGGCGACCTACGAGCAGTACTTC. This chain uses TRBV7-9 with TRBJ2-7; no reliable D call. Looked up from germline, CDR1 is SEHNR and CDR2 is FQNEAQ (reference sequence). The CDR3 has 13 amino acids. V gave up 7 bases and J gave up 2 bases, with 12 bases separating them.

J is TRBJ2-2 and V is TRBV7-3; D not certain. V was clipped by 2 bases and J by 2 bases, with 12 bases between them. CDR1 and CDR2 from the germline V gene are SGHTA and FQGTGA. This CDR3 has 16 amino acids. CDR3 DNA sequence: TGTGCCAGCAGCTTATCGTCTACCCTTAACACCGGGGAGCTGTTTTTT. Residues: CASSLSSTLNTGELFF.

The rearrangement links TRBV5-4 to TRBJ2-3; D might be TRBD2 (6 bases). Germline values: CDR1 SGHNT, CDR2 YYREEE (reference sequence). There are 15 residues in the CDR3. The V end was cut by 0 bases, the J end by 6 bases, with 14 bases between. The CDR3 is CASSLDPSDFDTQYF. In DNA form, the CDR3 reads TGTGCCAGCAGCTTGGATCCTAGCGATTTCGATACGCAGTATTTT.

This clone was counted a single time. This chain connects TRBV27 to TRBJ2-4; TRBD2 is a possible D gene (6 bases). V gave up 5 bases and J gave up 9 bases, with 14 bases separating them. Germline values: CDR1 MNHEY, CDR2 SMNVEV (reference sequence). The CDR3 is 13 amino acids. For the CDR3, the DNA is TGTGCCAGCAGTCCCGACCGGGGGAGCATTCAGTACTTC. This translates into CASSPDRGSIQYF.

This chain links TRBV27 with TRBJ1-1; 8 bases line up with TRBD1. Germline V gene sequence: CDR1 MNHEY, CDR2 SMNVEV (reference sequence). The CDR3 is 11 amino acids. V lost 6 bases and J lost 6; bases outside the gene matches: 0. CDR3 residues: CASRTGAEAFF. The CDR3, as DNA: TGTGCCAGCAGGACAGGGGCTGAAGCTTTCTTT.

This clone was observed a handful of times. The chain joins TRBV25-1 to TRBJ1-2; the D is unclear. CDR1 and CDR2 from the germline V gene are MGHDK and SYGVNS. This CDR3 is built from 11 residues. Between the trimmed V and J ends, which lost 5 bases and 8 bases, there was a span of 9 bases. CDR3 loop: CASSYSSGYTF. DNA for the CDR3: TGTGCCAGCAGTTACAGCTCCGGCTACACCTTC.

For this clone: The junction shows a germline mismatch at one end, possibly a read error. The CDR3 sequence is CASSLGQREQF. CDR3 DNA sequence: TGTGCCAGCAGCTTGGGACAGAGAGAGCAATTT. This chain connects TRBV5-6 to TRBJ1-1; a weak D match, TRBD1 (5 bases). The germline gives CDR1 SGHDT, CDR2 YYEEEE. The CDR3 totals 11 residues.

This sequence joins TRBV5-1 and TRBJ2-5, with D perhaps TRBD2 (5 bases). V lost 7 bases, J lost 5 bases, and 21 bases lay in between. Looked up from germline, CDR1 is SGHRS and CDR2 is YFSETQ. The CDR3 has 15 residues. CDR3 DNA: TGCGCCAGCTCTCTCAATCTTTTGAGGGCCGAGACCCAGTACTTC. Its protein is CASSLNLLRAETQYF.

The CDR3 DNA sequence: TGTGCCAGCAGCCGAAACACAGGGGGCGGCTACGAGCAGTACTTC. It is translated as CASSRNTGGGYEQYF. This chain links TRBV5-4 with TRBJ2-7, with TRBD1 matching 9 bases. The junction had 8 bases not matched to a gene; V was cut back by 4 bases and J by 3 bases. The germline gives CDR1 SGHNT, CDR2 YYREEE (reference sequence). This CDR3 is built from 15 residues.

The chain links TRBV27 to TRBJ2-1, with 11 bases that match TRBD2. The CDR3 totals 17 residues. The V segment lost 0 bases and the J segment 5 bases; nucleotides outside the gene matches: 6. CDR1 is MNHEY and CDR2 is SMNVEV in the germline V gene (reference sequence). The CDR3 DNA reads TGTGCCAGCAGTTTATCTAGCGGGGGGGCCGTGGACAATGAGCAGTTCTTC. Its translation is CASSLSSGGAVDNEQFF.

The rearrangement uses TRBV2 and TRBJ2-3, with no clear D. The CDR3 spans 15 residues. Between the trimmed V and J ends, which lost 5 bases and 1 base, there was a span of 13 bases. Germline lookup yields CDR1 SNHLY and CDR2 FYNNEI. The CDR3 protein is CASSLSLKGTDTQYF. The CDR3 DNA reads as TGTGCCAGCAGTTTATCACTAAAGGGCACAGATACGCAGTATTTT.

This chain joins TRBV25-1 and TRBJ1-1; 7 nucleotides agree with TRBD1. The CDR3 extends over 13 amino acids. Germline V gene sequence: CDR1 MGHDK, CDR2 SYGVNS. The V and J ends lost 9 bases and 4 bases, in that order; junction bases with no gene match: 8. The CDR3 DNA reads TGTGCCAGTATAGGGGGCGCAGGCACTGAAGCTTTCTTT. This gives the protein CASIGGAGTEAFF.

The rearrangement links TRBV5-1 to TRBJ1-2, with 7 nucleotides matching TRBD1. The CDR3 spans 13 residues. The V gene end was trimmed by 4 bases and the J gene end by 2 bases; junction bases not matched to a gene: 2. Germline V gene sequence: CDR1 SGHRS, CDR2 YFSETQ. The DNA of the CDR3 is TGCGCCAGCAGCACGGGACAGAACTATGGCTACACCTTC. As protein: CASSTGQNYGYTF.

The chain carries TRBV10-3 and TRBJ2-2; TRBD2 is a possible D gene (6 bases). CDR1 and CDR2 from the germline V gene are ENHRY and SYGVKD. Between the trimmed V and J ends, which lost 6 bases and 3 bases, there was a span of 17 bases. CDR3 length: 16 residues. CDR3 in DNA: TGTGCCATCAGCATCGACGACCCGGGGGACACCGGGGAGCTGTTTTTT. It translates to CAISIDDPGDTGELFF.

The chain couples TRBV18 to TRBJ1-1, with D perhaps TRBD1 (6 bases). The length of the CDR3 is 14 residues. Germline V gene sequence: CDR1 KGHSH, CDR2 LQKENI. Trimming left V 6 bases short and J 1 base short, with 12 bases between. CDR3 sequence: CASSPTTGNTEAFF. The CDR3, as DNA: TGTGCCAGCTCGCCAACGACAGGGAACACTGAAGCTTTCTTT.

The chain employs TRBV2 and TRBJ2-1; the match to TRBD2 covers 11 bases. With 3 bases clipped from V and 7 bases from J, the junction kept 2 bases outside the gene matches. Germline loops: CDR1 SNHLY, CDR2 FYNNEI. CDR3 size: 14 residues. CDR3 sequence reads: CASSDWTSGNEQFF. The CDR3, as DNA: TGTGCCAGCAGTGATTGGACTAGCGGGAATGAGCAGTTCTTC.

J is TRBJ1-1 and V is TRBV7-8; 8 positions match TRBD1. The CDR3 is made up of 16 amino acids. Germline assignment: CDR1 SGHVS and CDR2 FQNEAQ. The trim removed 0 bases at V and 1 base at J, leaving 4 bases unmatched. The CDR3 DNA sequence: TGTGCCAGCAGCTTAGCACGACAGGGGCGGAACACTGAAGCTTTCTTT. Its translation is CASSLARQGRNTEAFF.

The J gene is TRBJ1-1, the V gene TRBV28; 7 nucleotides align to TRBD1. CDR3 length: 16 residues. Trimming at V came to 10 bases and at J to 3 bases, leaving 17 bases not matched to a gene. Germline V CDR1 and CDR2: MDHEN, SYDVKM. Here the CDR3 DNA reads TGTGCCACCTTCCCCCCCTCCGGGACAGACTACACTGAAGCTTTCTTT. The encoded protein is CATFPPSGTDYTEAFF.